These 30 T cell receptor beta chains originate from one sample sequenced in a study of prognosis after radiotherapy for stage I lung cancer. The genomic DNA TCR beta CDR3 region underwent two rounds of multiplex PCR. The authors ran first-round PCR with primers specific to each TRBV and TRBJ gene. TCRdb passed the multiplex PCR reads through MiXCR, listing each CDR3 protein once. The data contain about 25,000 distinct CDR3 sequences, approximately 35% of them singletons. This sample comprised PBMCs, obtained before or after stereotactic body radiation therapy (not recorded which). Receptor source: a donor aged 50 or older with non-small cell lung cancer.

This clonotype was seen a single time. A read error may explain this, as a much larger clone is one base away. This chain connects TRBV7-8 to TRBJ1-4; no reliable D call. Trimming took off 5 bases at V and 1 base at J, with 11 bases between the two ends. Germline CDR1 and CDR2: SGHVS and FQNEAQ. The CDR3 extends over 15 amino acids. Here the CDR3 reads CASSRGCGTNEKLFF. CDR3 DNA: TGTGCCAGCAGCCGAGGGTGTGGAACTAATGAAAAACTGTTTTTT.

This clonotype was seen ten or more times. A much larger clone lies one base from this, so it may be a read error. The chain links TRBV30 to TRBJ1-2; the match to TRBD1 covers 8 bases. The CDR3 length is 13 residues. V was clipped by 2 bases and J by 4 bases; unmatched bases: 3. CDR1 is GTSNPN, CDR2 SVGIG, per germline (reference sequence). DNA for the CDR3: TGTGCCTGGAGTTTAGGACAGGGCTATGGCTACACCTTC. It translates to CAWSLGQGYGYTF.

A note on this clonotype: A far larger clone is off by one base, so a read error is likely. The DNA of the CDR3 is TGTGCCAGCAGCTTCGGCTCGGGACCCTCCTACGAGCAGTACTTC. Translating it yields CASSFGSGPSYEQYF. J is TRBJ2-7 and V is TRBV9, with D perhaps given as TRBD1 or TRBD2 (5 bases each). The CDR3 runs 15 residues. Germline CDR1 and CDR2: SGDLS and YYNGEE. V was trimmed by 4 bases and J by 0 bases, leaving 14 bases between them.

This clonotype was seen repeatedly, ten times or more. The chain has TRBV20-1 and TRBJ2-7; D may match TRBD1 or TRBD2 (5 bases each). V was clipped by 6 bases and J by 3 bases, with 18 bases between them. The CDR3 has 14 amino acids. Germline lookup yields CDR1 DFQATT and CDR2 SNEGSKA (reference sequence). The CDR3 coding sequence is TGCAGTGCCTCCCGCGAGGGGTACGGCTACGAGCAGTACTTC. Translating it yields CSASREGYGYEQYF.

This clonotype was recorded only once. The rearrangement uses TRBV20-1 and TRBJ1-2, with D perhaps TRBD1 (6 bases). Germline V gives CDR1 DFQATT, CDR2 SNEGSKA (reference sequence). V was pared by 2 bases and J by 5 bases, with 9 bases between. CDR3 size: 12 residues. This CDR3 reads CSARPGAYGYTF. Here the CDR3 DNA reads TGCAGTGCTAGACCGGGGGCATATGGCTACACCTTC.

This clonotype was observed many times. The genes are TRBV6-2 or TRBV6-3 and TRBJ1-3; no definite D call. This CDR3 contains 16 residues. Germline V gene data show CDR1 as MNHEY and CDR2 as SVGEGT. Between the trimmed V and J ends, which lost 2 bases and 0 bases, there was a span of 11 bases. CDR3 nucleotides: TGTGCCAGCAGTTACGTGCAGGACTCCTCTGGAAACACCATATATTTT. It is translated as CASSYVQDSSGNTIYF.

A note on this clonotype: A read error is the likely source, as a far larger clone sits one nucleotide away. CDR3 sequence (DNA): TGTGCCATCAGTGACACGGACAGGGGCACTGAAGCTTTCTTT. It yields the protein CAISDTDRGTEAFF. The chain combines TRBV6-2 or TRBV6-3 with TRBJ1-1; 9 bases map to TRBD1. This CDR3 is 14 amino acids long. Germline values: CDR1 MNHEY, CDR2 SVGEGT.

Note on this clonotype: The CDR3 does not close with the conserved phenylalanine or tryptophan, likely indicating a read error. CDR3 coding DNA: TGTGTCAGCAGTCAAAGGGGGTCCGCTGGCTACACCTTA. It encodes CVSSQRGSAGYTL. The gene calls are TRBV6-2 or TRBV6-3 and TRBJ1-2; D is perhaps TRBD1 (6 bases). The CDR3 spans 13 residues. CDR1 and CDR2 (germline): MNHEY, SVGEGT.

The table lists this clonotype with many counts. CDR3 loop: CASSVGSGRGETQYF. CDR3 sequence (DNA): TGTGCCAGCAGCGTAGGTTCCGGGAGGGGGGAGACCCAGTACTTC. The chain joins TRBV9 to TRBJ2-5, with 8 bases lining up with TRBD2. Unmatched junction bases numbered 6, after V lost 0 bases and J lost 5 bases. Germline lookup yields CDR1 SGDLS and CDR2 YYNGEE. The CDR3 runs to 15 residues.

To note about this clonotype: This is likely an artifact of a read error, given a far larger clone one base away. V usage is TRBV6-5 and J usage is TRBJ2-7; 9 positions agree with TRBD1. The CDR3 is 13 amino acids. Germline lookup yields CDR1 MNHEY and CDR2 SVGAGI. CDR3 bases: TGTGCCACAGACGATACAGGGGGCTACGAGCATTACTTC. It yields the protein CATDDTGGYEHYF.

The chain links TRBV28 to TRBJ1-2; D gene ambiguous. The CDR3 sequence is 13 residues long. The germline V gene has CDR1 MDHEN and CDR2 SYDVKM. V lost 5 bases to trimming and J lost 5 bases, with 12 bases between them. The CDR3 here is CASSPRREYGYTF. For the CDR3, the DNA is TGTGCCAGCAGTCCTCGAAGGGAATATGGCTACACCTTC.

In its sample, this clonotype was seen once. Mismatch with germline at one junction end may stem from a read error. The V gene is TRBV5-1, the J gene TRBJ2-2; possibly TRBD1 or TRBD2 for D (5 bases each). Germline V gene sequence: CDR1 SGHRS, CDR2 YFSETQ. This CDR3 comprises 15 residues. The chain's CDR3 is CASSLGTTDTGDLFF. The CDR3 nucleotides read TGCGCCAGCAGCTTGGGCACCACGGACACCGGGGATCTGTTTTTT.

The rearrangement joins TRBV24-1 to TRBJ2-3; the match to TRBD1 covers 7 bases. CDR1 is KGHDR and CDR2 is SFDVKD in the germline V gene. The trim removed 8 bases at V and 5 bases at J, leaving 9 bases unmatched. The CDR3 loop spans 14 amino acids. CDR3 amino acids: CATTSGGAVDTQYF. The DNA for the CDR3 is TGTGCCACCACGTCAGGGGGAGCAGTAGATACGCAGTATTTT.

In the case of this clonotype: A far larger clone is only one base removed, so a read error is likely. This CDR3 is CASRVGTDPYTF. CDR3 nucleotide sequence: TGTGCCAGCAGGGTCGGGACAGACCCCTACACCTTC. The gene calls are TRBV6-4 and TRBJ1-2; the match to TRBD1 covers 7 bases. The CDR3 spans 12 residues. The germline gives CDR1 MRHNA, CDR2 SNTAGT. V lost 6 bases, J lost 10 bases, and 8 bases stayed unmatched.

This clonotype was detected many times. The chain couples TRBV18 to TRBJ2-1; 8 bases map to TRBD2. V shed 4 bases and J 6 bases; nucleotides not matched to a gene: 8. The V gene's germline CDR1 is KGHSH and CDR2 LQKENI. The CDR3 runs 15 residues. The CDR3 region is CASSLGRAGSNEQFF. In nucleotides, the CDR3 is TGTGCCAGCTCACTCGGGAGGGCCGGCTCCAATGAGCAGTTCTTC.

In this sample, this clonotype turned up many times. CDR3 protein: CASSPGQDGFPLHF. The CDR3 DNA sequence: TGTGCCAGCAGTCCGGGACAGGACGGATTTCCCCTCCACTTT. V gene TRBV6-1 combines with J gene TRBJ1-6; the match to TRBD1 covers 8 bases. After removal of 5 bases from V and 13 bases from J, the junction contained 10 bases not matched to a gene. This CDR3 has 14 residues. CDR1 is MNHNS, CDR2 SASEGT, per germline.

This clonotype occurred many times. The rearrangement joins TRBV20-1 to TRBJ2-1; D is uncertain. Trimming cost V 0 bases and J 10 bases, with 19 bases left between them. In germline, CDR1 is DFQATT, CDR2 SNEGSKA (reference sequence). This CDR3 has 15 residues. The CDR3 loop is CSARDQFTSAGEQFF. In nucleotides, the CDR3 is TGCAGTGCTAGAGATCAGTTTACCAGCGCTGGCGAGCAGTTCTTC.

The J gene is TRBJ1-5, the V gene TRBV12-3 or TRBV12-4; D possibly corresponds to TRBD1 (5 bases). The CDR3 consists of 13 residues. V lost 10 bases and J 9 bases, leaving 19 bases between the germline ends. The CDR3, as DNA: TGTGCCATCAGACGGACACTTACGGCGCCCCAGCATTTT. It encodes CAIRRTLTAPQHF.

The V and J genes are TRBV6-1 and TRBJ2-7; 8 bases fit TRBD1. Trimming took 6 bases from V and 13 from J; bases not matched to a gene: 17. Germline assignment: CDR1 MNHNS and CDR2 SASEGT. This CDR3 has 14 amino acids. The CDR3 DNA is TGTGCCAGCAGACGGACAGGGAATCTCTACGAGAAATACTTC. It specifies CASRRTGNLYEKYF.

There are many counts of this clonotype. V is TRBV6-2 or TRBV6-3 and J is TRBJ2-3; D is undetermined. Germline V lookup: CDR1 MNHEY, CDR2 SVGEGT. Between the trimmed V and J ends, which lost 10 bases and 2 bases, there was a span of 10 bases. The CDR3 extends over 12 amino acids. The CDR3 region is CATRLSTDTQYF. Written as DNA, the CDR3 is TGTGCCACCCGTCTCTCCACAGATACGCAGTATTTT.

The rearrangement links TRBV6-5 to TRBJ1-2, with 7 bases identical to TRBD1. There are 15 residues in the CDR3. Germline V lookup: CDR1 MNHEY, CDR2 SVGAGI. V was pared by 0 bases and J by 8 bases, with 9 bases of the junction left unmatched. The CDR3 protein is CASSYSQLRGEGYTF. Written as DNA, the CDR3 is TGTGCCAGCAGTTACTCGCAGCTCAGGGGGGAGGGCTACACCTTC.

This clonotype was seen at least ten times. The chain has TRBV20-1 and TRBJ2-2, with D hard to call. The CDR3 extends over 13 amino acids. Trimming took off 0 bases at V and 7 bases at J, with 9 bases between the two ends. Per the germline V gene, CDR1 is DFQATT and CDR2 is SNEGSKA (reference sequence). The CDR3: CSARDGSHGELFF. DNA for the CDR3: TGCAGTGCTAGAGATGGGTCGCACGGGGAGCTGTTTTTT.

Comments on this clonotype: A far larger clone is one nucleotide away, so this likely arose from a read error. This sequence joins TRBV6-1 and TRBJ2-5; 9 bases are a match to TRBD2. The last part of the DNA fits TRBJ2-1 better; the J call may be wrong. In germline, CDR1 is MNHNS, CDR2 SASEGT. This CDR3 has 12 residues. In DNA, the CDR3 is TGTGCCAGCAGGGATGGACTAGCGGAGCAGTTCTTC. This gives the protein CASRDGLAEQFF.

This clonotype was seen at least ten times. The chain joins TRBV2 to TRBJ2-2, with unresolved D. The germline V and J ends were trimmed by 2 bases and 7 bases, with 14 bases remaining between them. From germline, CDR1 is SNHLY and CDR2 FYNNEI. This CDR3 contains 15 residues. The CDR3 is CASSERASVGGELFF. CDR3 coding DNA: TGTGCCAGCAGTGAACGAGCGAGTGTTGGCGGGGAGCTGTTTTTT.

CDR3 amino acids: CASILGEGTSGELFF. The CDR3 nucleotides read TGTGCCAGCATCTTAGGGGAGGGGACCTCCGGGGAGCTGTTTTTT. The V and J genes are TRBV6-1 and TRBJ2-2, with 7 bases identical to TRBD2. The CDR3 runs 15 residues. V was pared by 7 bases and J by 6 bases, with 11 bases of the junction left unmatched. Germline CDR1 and CDR2: MNHNS and SASEGT.

This clonotype appeared many times. This chain joins TRBV20-1 and TRBJ2-1, with D possibly TRBD1 on 7 matching bases. The CDR3 sequence is 15 residues long. V was pared by 5 bases and J by 4 bases, with 18 bases between. The V gene's germline CDR1 is DFQATT and CDR2 SNEGSKA (reference sequence). The CDR3 protein is CSAPQGGPLYNEQFF. As DNA, the CDR3 is TGCAGTGCTCCGCAGGGGGGTCCTTTATACAATGAGCAGTTCTTC.

Ten or more counts support this clonotype. V gene TRBV4-2 combines with J gene TRBJ2-1; 7 bases align to TRBD2. This CDR3 comprises 15 residues. Per the germline V gene, CDR1 is LGHNA and CDR2 is YNFKEQ. J gave up 10 bases and V 0 bases, and 9 bases lay outside the gene matches. The DNA for the CDR3 is TGTGCCAGCAGCCAAGATGAGTCTAGCGGTGGGGAGCAGTTCTTC. It encodes CASSQDESSGGEQFF.

This clonotype was seen only a few times. The chain has TRBV4-1 and TRBJ1-1; D remains unclear. The CDR3 length is 16 residues. Between the trimmed V and J ends, which lost 4 bases and 6 bases, there was a span of 21 bases. CDR1 and CDR2 (germline): MGHRA, YSYEKL. The CDR3 protein is CASSPTRLVVRAEAFF. The CDR3, as DNA: TGCGCCAGCAGCCCGACCCGGTTAGTAGTAAGGGCTGAAGCTTTCTTT.

This clonotype was detected ten times or more. V and J are TRBV10-2 and TRBJ1-1, with D tentatively TRBD1 (5 bases). The CDR3 loop spans 13 amino acids. Germline V gene lookup returns CDR1 WSHSY and CDR2 SAAADI. Trimming shortened V by 2 bases and J by 2 bases, and 6 bases separated the two germline ends. The chain's CDR3 is CASSERGNTEAFF. CDR3 DNA: TGCGCCAGCAGTGAGAGGGGAAACACTGAAGCTTTCTTT.

This clonotype has at least ten counts. The gene calls are TRBV7-9 and TRBJ1-1; maybe TRBD1 (5 bases). Trimming pared 1 base from V and 4 bases from J, leaving 16 bases between. The CDR3 has 16 residues. In germline, CDR1 is SEHNR, CDR2 FQNEAQ (reference sequence). The CDR3 reads CASSLDPGGTSTEAFF. CDR3 coding DNA: TGTGCCAGCAGCTTAGACCCCGGGGGAACGAGCACTGAAGCTTTCTTT.